Each of the 7 T cell receptor beta chains below was sequenced from the same sample in a study of OX40 agonist ivuxolimab in advanced cancers. The protocol was immunoSEQ multiplex PCR, while the TCRdb copy is restricted to in-frame clones and leaves out a portion. The sample has more than 65,000 clones; roughly 84% are singletons. Sequencing was performed on CD4+ or CD8+ T cells sorted from blood, taken in a trial of the OX40 agonist ivuxolimab. The receptors derive from an adult with an advanced solid tumor such as melanoma, head and neck, liver or kidney cancer.

This clone has a single count. The V call is TRBV7-2, the J call TRBJ1-2; D is perhaps TRBD1 (6 bases). V lost 4 bases and J 8 bases, leaving 14 bases between the germline ends. The length of the CDR3 is 13 residues. The V gene's germline CDR1 is SGHTA and CDR2 FQGNSA. CDR3 sequence: CASSWGRGTGYTF. The CDR3 bases are TGTGCCAGCAGCTGGGGGCGGGGGACCGGCTACACCTTC. Using reference TRBV7-2 and TRBJ1-2 for the parts outside the CDR3, the full variable domain is GAGVSQSPSNKVTEKGKDVELRCDPISGHTALYWYRQSLGQGLEFLIYFQGNSAPDKSGLPSDRFSAERTGGSVSTLTIQRTQQEDSAVYLCASSWGRGTGYTFGSGTRLTVV.

This clone occurred a few times. V and J are TRBV6-1 and TRBJ2-5; no clear D gene. Germline CDR1 is MNHNS and CDR2 is SASEGT. Between the trimmed V and J ends, which lost 7 bases and 5 bases, there was a span of 11 bases. The CDR3 length is 12 residues. The CDR3, as DNA: TGTGCCAGCAACCGAGCTGGGGAGACCCAGTACTTC. This sequence encodes CASNRAGETQYF.

CDR3 residues: CASLREGSYEQYF. The CDR3 bases are TGCGCCAGCCTACGAGAGGGGTCCTACGAGCAGTACTTC. The chain has TRBV5-1 and TRBJ2-7, with D possibly being TRBD1 or TRBD2 (5 bases each). The V gene's germline CDR1 is SGHRS and CDR2 YFSETQ. V lost 7 bases, J lost 1 base, and 12 bases lay in between. CDR3 size: 13 residues.

This clone was observed a single time. V usage is TRBV28 and J usage is TRBJ2-3; 13 bases are a match to TRBD2. This CDR3 spans 18 amino acids. In germline, CDR1 is MDHEN, CDR2 SYDVKM. With 4 bases clipped from V and 4 bases from J, the junction kept 11 bases outside the gene matches. As DNA, the CDR3 is TGTGCCAGCAGTTCGATACTAGCGGGAGGGCCTGTCGCAGATACGCAGTATTTT. The encoded protein is CASSSILAGGPVADTQYF.

The chain links TRBV7-2 to TRBJ2-7; 10 nucleotides line up with TRBD2. The V gene end was trimmed by 1 base and the J gene end by 3 bases; junction bases not matched to a gene: 3. Germline loops: CDR1 SGHTA, CDR2 FQGNSA. CDR3 size: 15 residues. The CDR3: CASSLVPSGSYEQYF. CDR3 DNA: TGTGCCAGCAGCTTAGTGCCTAGCGGGAGCTACGAGCAGTACTTC. The full variable domain, rest sourced from reference TRBV7-2 and TRBJ2-7, is GAGVSQSPSNKVTEKGKDVELRCDPISGHTALYWYRQSLGQGLEFLIYFQGNSAPDKSGLPSDRFSAERTGGSVSTLTIQRTQQEDSAVYLCASSLVPSGSYEQYFGPGTRLTVT.

The chain carries TRBV28 and TRBJ2-7; D is possibly TRBD2 (5 bases). Deletions cut 5 bases from V and 7 bases from J, with 15 bases between. The CDR3 has 13 residues. Germline V lookup: CDR1 MDHEN, CDR2 SYDVKM. CDR3: CASSTPGVEEQYF. CDR3 in DNA: TGTGCCAGCAGTACCCCCGGGGTGGAGGAGCAGTACTTC.

This chain joins TRBV11-2 and TRBJ2-7; 7 bases fit TRBD2. There are 14 residues in the CDR3. Germline CDR1 reads SGHAT; CDR2 reads FQNNGV. V was clipped by 5 bases and J by 3 bases; unmatched bases: 7. CDR3 region: CASSPGLGGYEQYF. CDR3 sequence (DNA): TGTGCCAGCAGCCCCGGACTAGGAGGCTACGAGCAGTACTTC.